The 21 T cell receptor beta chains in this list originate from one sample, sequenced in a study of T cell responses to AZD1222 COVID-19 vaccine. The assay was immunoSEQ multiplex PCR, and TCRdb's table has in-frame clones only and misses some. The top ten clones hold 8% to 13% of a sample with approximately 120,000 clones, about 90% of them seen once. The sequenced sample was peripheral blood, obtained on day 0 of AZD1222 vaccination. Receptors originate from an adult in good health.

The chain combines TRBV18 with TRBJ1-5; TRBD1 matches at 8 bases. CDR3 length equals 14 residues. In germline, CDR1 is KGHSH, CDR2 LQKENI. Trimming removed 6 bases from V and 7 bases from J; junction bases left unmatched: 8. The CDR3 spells CASSEDRGAQPQHF. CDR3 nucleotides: TGTGCCAGCTCCGAAGACAGGGGAGCGCAGCCCCAGCATTTT.

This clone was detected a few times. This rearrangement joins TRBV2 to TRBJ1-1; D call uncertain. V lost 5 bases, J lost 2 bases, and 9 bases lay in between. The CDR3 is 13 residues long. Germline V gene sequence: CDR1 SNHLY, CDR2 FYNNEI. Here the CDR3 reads CASSRYRNTEAFF. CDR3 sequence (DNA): TGTGCCAGCAGTCGGTATCGAAACACTGAAGCTTTCTTT.

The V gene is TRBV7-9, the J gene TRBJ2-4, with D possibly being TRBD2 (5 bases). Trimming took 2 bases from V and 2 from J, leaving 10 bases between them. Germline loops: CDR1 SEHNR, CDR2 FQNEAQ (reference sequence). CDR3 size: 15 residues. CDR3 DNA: TGTGCCAGCAGCTTATCCGCGGGCCCCAAAAACATTCAGTACTTC. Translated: CASSLSAGPKNIQYF.

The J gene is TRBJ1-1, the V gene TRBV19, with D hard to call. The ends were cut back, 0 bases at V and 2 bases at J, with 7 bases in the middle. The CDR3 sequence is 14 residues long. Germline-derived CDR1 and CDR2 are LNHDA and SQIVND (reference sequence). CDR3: CASSIDQRNTEAFF. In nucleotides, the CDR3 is TGTGCCAGTAGTATAGACCAAAGAAACACTGAAGCTTTCTTT.

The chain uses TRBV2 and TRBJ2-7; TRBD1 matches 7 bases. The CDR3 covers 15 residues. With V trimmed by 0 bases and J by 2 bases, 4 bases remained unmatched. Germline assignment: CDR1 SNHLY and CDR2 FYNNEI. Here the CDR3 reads CASSEAGQPTYEQYF. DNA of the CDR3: TGTGCCAGCAGTGAAGCGGGACAGCCAACCTACGAGCAGTACTTC.

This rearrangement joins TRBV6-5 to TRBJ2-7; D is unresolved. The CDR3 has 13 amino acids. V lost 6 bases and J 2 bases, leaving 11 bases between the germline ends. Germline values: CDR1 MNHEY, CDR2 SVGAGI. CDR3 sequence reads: CASRSTLAYEQYF. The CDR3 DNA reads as TGTGCCAGCAGATCGACGCTAGCCTACGAGCAGTACTTC.

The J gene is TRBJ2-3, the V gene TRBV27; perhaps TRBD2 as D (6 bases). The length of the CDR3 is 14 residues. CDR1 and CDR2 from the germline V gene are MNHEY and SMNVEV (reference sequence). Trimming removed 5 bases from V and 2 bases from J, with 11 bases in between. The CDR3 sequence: CASSAGGYTDTQYF. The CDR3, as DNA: TGTGCCAGCAGTGCAGGAGGGTACACAGATACGCAGTATTTT.

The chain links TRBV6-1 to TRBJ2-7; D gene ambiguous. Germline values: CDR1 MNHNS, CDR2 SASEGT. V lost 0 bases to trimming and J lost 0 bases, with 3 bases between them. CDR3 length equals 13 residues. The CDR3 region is CASSEASSYEQYF. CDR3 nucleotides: TGTGCCAGCAGTGAAGCGAGCTCCTACGAGCAGTACTTC.

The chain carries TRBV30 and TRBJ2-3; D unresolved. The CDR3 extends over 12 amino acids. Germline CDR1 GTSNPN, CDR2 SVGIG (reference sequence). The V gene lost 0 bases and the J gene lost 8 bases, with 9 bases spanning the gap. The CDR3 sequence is CAWSVIRGTQYF. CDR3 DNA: TGTGCCTGGAGTGTGATCCGTGGTACGCAGTATTTT. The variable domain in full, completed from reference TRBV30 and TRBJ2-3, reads SQTIHQWPATLVQPVGSPLSLECTVEGTSNPNLYWYRQAAGRGLQLLFYSVGIGQISSEVPQNLSASRPQDRQFILSSKKLLLSDSGFYLCAWSVIRGTQYFGPGTRLTVL.

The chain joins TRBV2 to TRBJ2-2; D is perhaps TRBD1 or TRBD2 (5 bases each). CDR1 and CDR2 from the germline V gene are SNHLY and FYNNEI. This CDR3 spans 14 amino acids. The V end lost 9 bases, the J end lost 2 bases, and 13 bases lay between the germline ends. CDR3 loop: CASEGDLNTGELFF. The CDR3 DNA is TGTGCCAGTGAAGGGGACCTCAACACCGGGGAGCTGTTTTTT.

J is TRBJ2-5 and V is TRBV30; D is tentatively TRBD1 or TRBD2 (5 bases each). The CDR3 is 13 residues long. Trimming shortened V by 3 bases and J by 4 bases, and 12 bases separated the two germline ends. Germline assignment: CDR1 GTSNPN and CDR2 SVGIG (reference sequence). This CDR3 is CAWRTGARETQYF. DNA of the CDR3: TGTGCCTGGAGGACCGGGGCTAGAGAGACCCAGTACTTC.

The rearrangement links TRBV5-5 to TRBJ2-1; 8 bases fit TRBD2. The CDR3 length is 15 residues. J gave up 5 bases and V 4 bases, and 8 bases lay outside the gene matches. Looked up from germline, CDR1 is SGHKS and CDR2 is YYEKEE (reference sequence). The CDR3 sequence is CASSRGGLPDNEQFF. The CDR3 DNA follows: TGTGCCAGCAGCCGCGGGGGGTTACCGGACAATGAGCAGTTCTTC.

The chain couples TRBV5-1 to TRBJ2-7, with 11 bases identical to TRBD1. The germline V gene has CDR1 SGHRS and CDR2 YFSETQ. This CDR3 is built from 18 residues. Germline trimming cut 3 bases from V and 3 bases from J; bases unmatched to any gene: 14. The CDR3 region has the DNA TGCGCCAGCAGCTCGAATCCCGGACAGGGGGCCCGTGGCTACGAGCAGTACTTC. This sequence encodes CASSSNPGQGARGYEQYF.

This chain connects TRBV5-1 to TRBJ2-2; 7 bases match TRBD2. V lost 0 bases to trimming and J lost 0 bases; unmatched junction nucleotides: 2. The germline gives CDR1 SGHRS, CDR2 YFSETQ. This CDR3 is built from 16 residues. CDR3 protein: CASSLVGGANTGELFF. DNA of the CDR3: TGCGCCAGCAGCTTGGTTGGGGGGGCGAACACCGGGGAGCTGTTTTTT.

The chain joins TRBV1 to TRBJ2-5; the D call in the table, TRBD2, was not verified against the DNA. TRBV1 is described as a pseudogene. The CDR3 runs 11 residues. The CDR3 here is CTVGGQETQYF. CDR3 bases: TGCACCGTCGGCGGGCAAGAGACCCAGTACTTC.

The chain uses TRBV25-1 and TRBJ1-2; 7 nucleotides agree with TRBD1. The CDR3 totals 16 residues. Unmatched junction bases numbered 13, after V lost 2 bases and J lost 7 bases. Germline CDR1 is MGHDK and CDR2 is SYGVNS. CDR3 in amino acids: CASSEPRQGTSGGYTF. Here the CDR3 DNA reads TGTGCCAGCAGTGAACCCCGACAGGGAACCTCCGGTGGCTACACCTTC.

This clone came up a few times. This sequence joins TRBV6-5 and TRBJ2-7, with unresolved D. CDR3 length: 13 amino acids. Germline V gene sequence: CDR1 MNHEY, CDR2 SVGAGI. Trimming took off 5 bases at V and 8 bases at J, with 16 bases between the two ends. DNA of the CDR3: TGTGCCAGCAGTCTCCGGGTGGAAGGCAAGCAGTACTTC. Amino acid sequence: CASSLRVEGKQYF.

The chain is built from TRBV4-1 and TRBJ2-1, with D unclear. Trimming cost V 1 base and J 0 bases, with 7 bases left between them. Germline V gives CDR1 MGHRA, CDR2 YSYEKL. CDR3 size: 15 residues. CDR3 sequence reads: CASSQVSPSYNEQFF. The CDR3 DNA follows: TGCGCCAGCAGCCAAGTCTCACCCTCCTACAATGAGCAGTTCTTC.

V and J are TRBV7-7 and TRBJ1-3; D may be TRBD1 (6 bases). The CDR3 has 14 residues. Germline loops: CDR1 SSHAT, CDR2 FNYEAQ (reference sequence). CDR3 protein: CARYGGLGRHTIYF. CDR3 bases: TGTGCTCGCTATGGGGGGCTAGGGCGCCACACCATATATTTT.

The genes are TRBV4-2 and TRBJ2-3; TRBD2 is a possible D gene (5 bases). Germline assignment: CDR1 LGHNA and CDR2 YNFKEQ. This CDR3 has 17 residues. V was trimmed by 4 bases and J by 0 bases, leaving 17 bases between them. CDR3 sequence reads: CASSPYPPSGSTDTQYF. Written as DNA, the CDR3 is TGTGCCAGCAGCCCGTACCCCCCCAGCGGCAGCACAGATACGCAGTATTTT.

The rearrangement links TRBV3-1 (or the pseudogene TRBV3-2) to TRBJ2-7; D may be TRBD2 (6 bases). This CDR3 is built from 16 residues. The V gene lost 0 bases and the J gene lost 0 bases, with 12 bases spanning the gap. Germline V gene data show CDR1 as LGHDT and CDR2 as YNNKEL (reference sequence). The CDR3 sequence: CASSQESLAISYEQYF. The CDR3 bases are TGTGCCAGCAGCCAAGAGTCGCTAGCGATCTCCTACGAGCAGTACTTC.